These T cell receptor beta chains were read from a single sample in a study of cytomegalovirus exposure and HLA in healthy donors. The data were produced by immunoSEQ multiplex PCR, yet TCRdb's version contains in-frame clones alone and is incomplete. The sample lists 100,000 or so clones, roughly 94% occurring once. The specimen was PBMCs. These receptors were collected from a woman aged 18-29 years in good health and CMV-seronegative. Each CDR3 is given with its conserved first and last residue. The D gene is left open where the match is weak. Rows may omit the clone size; those that give it use once, few, many or a size class.

d_gene	v_gene	abundance	j_gene	CDR3nt	CDR3aa
.	TRBV10-3	.	TRBJ2-3	TGTGCCATCAGTGAGGGTGGTCCTTCGGGAGATACGCAGTATTTT	CAISEGGPSGDTQYF
TRBD2	TRBV4-3	.	TRBJ2-7	TGCGCCAGCAGCCCCGGGCGGGGGGGCTACGAGCAGTACTTC	CASSPGRGGYEQYF
TRBD2	TRBV7-8	.	TRBJ2-7	TGTGCCAGCAGAGATCGAGATGGACTAGCGGGAGTATACGAGCAGTACTTC	CASRDRDGLAGVYEQYF
TRBD1	TRBV4-3	.	TRBJ1-1	TGCGCCAGCAGCGAACCCGGGACAGGGAGCACTGAAGCTTTCTTT	CASSEPGTGSTEAFF
.	TRBV14	.	TRBJ2-5	TGTGCCAGCAGCCCCAACCTTCGCGTGGAGACCCAGTACTTC	CASSPNLRVETQYF
.	TRBV7-2	.	TRBJ2-5	TGTGCCAGCAGCCCGCAAGGGCCGGGGGTAGAGACCCAGTACTTC	CASSPQGPGVETQYF
TRBD1	TRBV30	.	TRBJ1-2	TGTGCCTGGGTGCAGGGGGCTGGGGGTGGCTACACCTTC	CAWVQGAGGGYTF
TRBD2	TRBV6-5	once	TRBJ2-7	TGTGCCAGCAGTTACTCGGTGGGACTAGCCTACGAGCAGTACTTC	CASSYSVGLAYEQYF
TRBD2	TRBV13	.	TRBJ2-3	TGTGCCAGCAGCTTAGGGGTTAGCGGGAGACCAGATACGCAGTATTTT	CASSLGVSGRPDTQYF
TRBD2	TRBV9	.	TRBJ2-3	TGTGCCAGCAGCGCTGGACTAGCGGGGTTGGATACGCAGTATTTT	CASSAGLAGLDTQYF
.	TRBV19	.	TRBJ2-7	TGTGCCAGTAACCCTGGGGACTCGGAGCAGTACTTC	CASNPGDSEQYF
TRBD2	TRBV10-3	once	TRBJ2-7	TGTGCCATCAGTGATCTAGCGGGAACCTACGAGCAGTACTTC	CAISDLAGTYEQYF
TRBD1	TRBV6-5	.	TRBJ1-2	TGTGCCAGCAGTTGGGACAGGGGAAACTATGGCTACACCTTC	CASSWDRGNYGYTF
TRBD2	TRBV10-1	few	TRBJ2-5	TGCGCCAGCAGTGAGTCGGCTAGCGGGAATCCGGAGACCCAGTACTTC	CASSESASGNPETQYF
TRBD1	TRBV2	.	TRBJ2-7	TGTGCCAGCAAGGGCGGGACAGGGAACTACGAGCAGTACTTC	CASKGGTGNYEQYF
.	TRBV10-3	.	TRBJ2-3	TGTGCCATCAGTGAGGGGGGACTGTCAGATACGCAGTATTTT	CAISEGGLSDTQYF
.	TRBV18	.	TRBJ2-1	TGTGCCAGCTCACCACCGAGTTTGGCCGACGGGAACAATGAGCAGTTCTTC	CASSPPSLADGNNEQFF
TRBD2	TRBV2	.	TRBJ2-3	TGTGCCAGCAGTGAAAACGGGAGGAAAACAGATACGCAGTATTTT	CASSENGRKTDTQYF
TRBD2	TRBV4-1	.	TRBJ2-5	TGCGCCAGCAGCTCCAGCGGGAGTGAGACCCAGTACTTC	CASSSSGSETQYF
TRBD2	TRBV18	once	TRBJ2-1	TGTGCCAGCTCACCTCCTAGCGGGAGCTCCTACAATGAGCAGTTCTTC	CASSPPSGSSYNEQFF
TRBD1	TRBV5-4	.	TRBJ1-1	TGTGCCAGCAGCTCGGCCCCGGACAGGCAGAGAAGCACTGAAGCTTTCTTT	CASSSAPDRQRSTEAFF
.	TRBV6-1	.	TRBJ2-3	TGTGCCAGCAGTGAACAGGGTCCGGATACGCAGTATTTT	CASSEQGPDTQYF